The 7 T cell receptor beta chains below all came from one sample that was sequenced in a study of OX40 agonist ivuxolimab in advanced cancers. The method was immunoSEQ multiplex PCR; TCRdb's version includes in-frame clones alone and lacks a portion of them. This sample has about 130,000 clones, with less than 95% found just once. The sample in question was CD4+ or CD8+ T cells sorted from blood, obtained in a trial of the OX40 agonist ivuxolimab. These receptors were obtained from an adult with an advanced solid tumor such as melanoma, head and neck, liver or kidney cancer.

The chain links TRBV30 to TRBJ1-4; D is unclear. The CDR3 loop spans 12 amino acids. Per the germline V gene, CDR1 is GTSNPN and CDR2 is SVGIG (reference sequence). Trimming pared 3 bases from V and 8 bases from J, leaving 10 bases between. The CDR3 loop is CAWSGVGEKLFF. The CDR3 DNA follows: TGTGCCTGGAGCGGAGTTGGAGAAAAACTGTTTTTT.

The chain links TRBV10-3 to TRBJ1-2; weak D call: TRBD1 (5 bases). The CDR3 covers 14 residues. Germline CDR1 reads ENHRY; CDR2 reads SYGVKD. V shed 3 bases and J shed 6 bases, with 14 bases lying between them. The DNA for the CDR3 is TGTGCCATCAGTGACCGGGACGCAACCAATGGCTACACCTTC. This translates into CAISDRDATNGYTF.

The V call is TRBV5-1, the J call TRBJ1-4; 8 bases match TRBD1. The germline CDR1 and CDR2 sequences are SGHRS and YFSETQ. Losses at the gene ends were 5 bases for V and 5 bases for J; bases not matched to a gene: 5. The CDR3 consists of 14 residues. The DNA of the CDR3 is TGCGCCAGCAGGCCGACAGGGGAAAATGAAAAACTGTTTTTT. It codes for CASRPTGENEKLFF.

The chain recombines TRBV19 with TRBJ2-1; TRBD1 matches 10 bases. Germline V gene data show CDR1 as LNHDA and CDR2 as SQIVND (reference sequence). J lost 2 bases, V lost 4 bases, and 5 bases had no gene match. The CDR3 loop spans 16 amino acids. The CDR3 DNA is TGTGCCAGTAGTACCTCCGGGACAGGGGCCTACAATGAGCAGTTCTTC. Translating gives CASSTSGTGAYNEQFF.

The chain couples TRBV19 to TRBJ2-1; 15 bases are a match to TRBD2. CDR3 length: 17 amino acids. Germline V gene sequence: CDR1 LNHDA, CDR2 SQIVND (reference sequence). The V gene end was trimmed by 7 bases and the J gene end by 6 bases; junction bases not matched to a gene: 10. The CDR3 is CASIRGGLAGGGNEQFF. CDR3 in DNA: TGTGCCAGTATCCGGGGGGGACTAGCGGGAGGAGGCAATGAGCAGTTCTTC.

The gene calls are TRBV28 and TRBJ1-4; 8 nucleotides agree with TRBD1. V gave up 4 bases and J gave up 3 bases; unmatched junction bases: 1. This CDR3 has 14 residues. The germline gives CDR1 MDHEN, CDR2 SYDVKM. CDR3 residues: CASSSGQANEKLFF. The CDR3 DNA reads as TGTGCCAGCAGTTCGGGACAGGCTAATGAAAAACTGTTTTTT.

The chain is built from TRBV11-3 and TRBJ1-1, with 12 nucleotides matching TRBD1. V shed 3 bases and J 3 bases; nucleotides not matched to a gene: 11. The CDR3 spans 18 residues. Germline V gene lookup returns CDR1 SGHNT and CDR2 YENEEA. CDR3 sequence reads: CASSFTSGTGGEDTEAFF. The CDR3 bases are TGTGCCAGCAGCTTTACCTCCGGGACAGGGGGCGAGGACACTGAAGCTTTCTTT.